This T cell receptor (beta chain) was retrieved from a study of blood T cell repertoires in COVID-19. Across the study: Material from acute and convalescent COVID-19 was sourced from the United States, Italy and Spain.

The CDR3 runs to 13 residues. In germline, CDR1 is GTSNPN, CDR2 SVGIG (reference sequence). The V gene lost 4 bases and the J gene lost 7 bases, with 14 bases spanning the gap. Sequenced by immunoSEQ multiplex PCR; TCRdb stores in-frame clones only, minus some. The sample includes over 200,000 clones, 87% of them seen just once. The gene calls are TRBV30 and TRBJ1-5, with D uncertain. This TCR derives from a man aged 55 to 70 who had recovered from COVID-19. The specimen was peripheral blood. For the CDR3, the DNA is TGTGCCTGGACCTCAGCTAGTAGACAGCCCCAGCATTTT. This encodes CAWTSASRQPQHF.